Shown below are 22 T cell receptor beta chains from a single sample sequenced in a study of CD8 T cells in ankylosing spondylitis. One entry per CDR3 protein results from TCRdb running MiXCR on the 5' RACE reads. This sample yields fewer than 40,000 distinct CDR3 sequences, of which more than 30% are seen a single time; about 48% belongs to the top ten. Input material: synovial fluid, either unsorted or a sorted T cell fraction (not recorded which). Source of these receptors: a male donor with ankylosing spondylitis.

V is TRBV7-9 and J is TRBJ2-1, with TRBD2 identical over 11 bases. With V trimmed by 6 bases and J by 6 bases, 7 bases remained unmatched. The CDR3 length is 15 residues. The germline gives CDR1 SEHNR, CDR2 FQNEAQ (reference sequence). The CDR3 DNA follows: TGTGCCAGCAGTTATCTAGCGGGAGGAGGCAATGAGCAGTTCTTC. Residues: CASSYLAGGGNEQFF.

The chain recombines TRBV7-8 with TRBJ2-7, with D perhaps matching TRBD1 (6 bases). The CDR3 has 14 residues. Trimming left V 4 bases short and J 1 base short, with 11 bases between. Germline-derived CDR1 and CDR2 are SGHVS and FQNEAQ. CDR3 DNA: TGTGCCAGCAGCTCACAGGGAAGGTCCTACGAGCAGTACTTC. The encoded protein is CASSSQGRSYEQYF.

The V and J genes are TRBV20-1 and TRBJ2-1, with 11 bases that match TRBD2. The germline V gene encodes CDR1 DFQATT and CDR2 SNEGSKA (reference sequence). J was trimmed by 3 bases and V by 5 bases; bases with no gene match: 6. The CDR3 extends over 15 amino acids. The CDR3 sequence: CSAPGGLADYNEQFF. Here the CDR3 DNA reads TGCAGTGCTCCGGGGGGACTAGCGGACTACAATGAGCAGTTCTTC.

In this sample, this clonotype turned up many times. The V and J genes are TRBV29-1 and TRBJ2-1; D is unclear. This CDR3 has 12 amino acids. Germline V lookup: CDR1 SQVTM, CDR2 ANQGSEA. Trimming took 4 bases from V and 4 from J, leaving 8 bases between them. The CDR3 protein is CSVGTDYNEQFF. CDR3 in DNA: TGCAGCGTTGGGACGGATTACAATGAGCAGTTCTTC.

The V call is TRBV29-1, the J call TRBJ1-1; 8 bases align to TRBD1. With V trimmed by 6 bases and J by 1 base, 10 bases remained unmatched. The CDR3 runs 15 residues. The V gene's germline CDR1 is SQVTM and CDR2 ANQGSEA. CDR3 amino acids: CSVDDAGTGNTEAFF. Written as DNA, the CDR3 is TGCAGCGTCGATGACGCCGGGACAGGGAACACTGAAGCTTTCTTT.

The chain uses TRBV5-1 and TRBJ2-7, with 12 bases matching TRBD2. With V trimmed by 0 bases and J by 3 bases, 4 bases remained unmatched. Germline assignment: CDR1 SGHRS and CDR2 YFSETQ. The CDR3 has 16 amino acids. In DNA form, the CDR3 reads TGCGCCAGCAGCTTGGGGGGACTAGCGGGTATCTACGAGCAGTACTTC. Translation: CASSLGGLAGIYEQYF.

The CDR3 coding sequence is TGCAGTGCTTCGGCCGTAGGGACCGCCGCCTACGAGCAGTACGTC. It codes for CSASAVGTAAYEQYV. The chain uses TRBV20-1 and TRBJ2-7, with D perhaps given as TRBD1 or TRBD2 (5 bases each). The CDR3 extends over 15 amino acids. Trimming took off 5 bases at V and 2 bases at J, with 19 bases between the two ends. From germline, CDR1 is DFQATT and CDR2 SNEGSKA (reference sequence).

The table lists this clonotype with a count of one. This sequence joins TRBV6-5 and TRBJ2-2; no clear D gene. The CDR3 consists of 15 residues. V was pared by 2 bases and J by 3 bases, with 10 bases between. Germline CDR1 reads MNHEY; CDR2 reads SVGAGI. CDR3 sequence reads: CASSYAAAYTGELFF. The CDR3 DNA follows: TGTGCCAGCAGTTACGCAGCCGCTTACACCGGGGAGCTGTTTTTT.

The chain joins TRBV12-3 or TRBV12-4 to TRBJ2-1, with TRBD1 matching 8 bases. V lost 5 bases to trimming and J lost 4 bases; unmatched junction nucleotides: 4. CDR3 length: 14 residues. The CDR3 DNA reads TGTGCCAGCAGTGCCGGGACAGGTTACAATGAGCAGTTCTTC. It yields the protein CASSAGTGYNEQFF.

DNA for the CDR3: TGTGCCGTCTTGGGGGAGTACGTC. As protein: CAVLGEYV. The chain joins TRBV15 to TRBJ2-7; the D call may be TRBD1 or TRBD2 (5 bases each). The CDR3 is 8 amino acids. V lost 11 bases and J 11 bases, leaving 10 bases between the germline ends. Germline CDR1 reads LNHNV; CDR2 reads YYDKDF (reference sequence).

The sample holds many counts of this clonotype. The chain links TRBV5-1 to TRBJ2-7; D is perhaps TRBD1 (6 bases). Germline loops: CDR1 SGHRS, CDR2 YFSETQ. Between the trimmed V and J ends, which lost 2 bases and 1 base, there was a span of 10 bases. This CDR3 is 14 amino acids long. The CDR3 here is CASSFAGASYEQYV. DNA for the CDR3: TGCGCCAGCAGCTTTGCAGGGGCGTCCTACGAGCAGTACGTC.

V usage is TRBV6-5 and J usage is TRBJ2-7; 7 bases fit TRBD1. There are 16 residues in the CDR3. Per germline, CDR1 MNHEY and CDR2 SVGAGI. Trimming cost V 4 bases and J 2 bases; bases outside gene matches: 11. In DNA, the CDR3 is TGTGCCAGCAGTTTCCATAGACAGGGAGTAACCTACGAGCAGTACGTC. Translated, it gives CASSFHRQGVTYEQYV.

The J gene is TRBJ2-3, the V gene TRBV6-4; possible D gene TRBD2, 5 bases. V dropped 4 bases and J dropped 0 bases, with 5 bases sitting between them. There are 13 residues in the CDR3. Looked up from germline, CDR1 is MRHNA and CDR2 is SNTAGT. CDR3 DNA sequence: TGTGCCAGCAGTGGCGGGAGCACAGATACGCAGTATTTT. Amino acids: CASSGGSTDTQYF.

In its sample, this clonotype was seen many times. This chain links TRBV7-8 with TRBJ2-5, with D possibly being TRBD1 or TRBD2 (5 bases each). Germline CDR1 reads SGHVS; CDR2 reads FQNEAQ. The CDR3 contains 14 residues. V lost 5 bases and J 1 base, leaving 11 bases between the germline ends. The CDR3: CASSQGRGQETQYF. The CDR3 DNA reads TGTGCCAGCAGCCAGGGACGGGGCCAAGAGACCCAGTACTTC. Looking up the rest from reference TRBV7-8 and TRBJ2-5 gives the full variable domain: GAGVSQSPRYKVAKRGQDVALRCDPISGHVSLFWYQQALGQGPEFLTYFQNEAQLDKSGLPSDRFFAERPEGSVSTLKIQRTQQEDSAVYLCASSQGRGQETQYFGPGTRLLVL.

The DNA of the CDR3 is TGTGCCAGCAGCCCCCAGGGACAGGGGATCATGAACACTGAAGCTTTCTTT. This codes for CASSPQGQGIMNTEAFF. This chain joins TRBV3-1 and TRBJ1-1; 10 positions agree with TRBD1. CDR3 length: 17 residues. Germline trimming cut 4 bases from V and 0 bases from J; bases unmatched to any gene: 8. In germline, CDR1 is LGHDT, CDR2 YNNKEL (reference sequence). Full variable domain (outside the CDR3, taken from reference TRBV3-1 and TRBJ1-1): DTAVSQTPKYLVTQMGNDKSIKCEQNLGHDTMYWYKQDSKKFLKIMFSYNNKELIINETVPNRFSPKSPDKAHLNLHINSLELGDSAVYFCASSPQGQGIMNTEAFFGQGTRLTVV.

The CDR3 sequence: CASSVEAGAVNEQFF. In nucleotides, the CDR3 is TGTGCCAGCAGCGTAGAAGCGGGAGCCGTCAATGAGCAGTTCTTC. The rearrangement joins TRBV9 to TRBJ2-1; 8 positions agree with TRBD2. CDR3 length: 15 amino acids. The trim removed 0 bases at V and 6 bases at J, leaving 5 bases unmatched. In germline, CDR1 is SGDLS, CDR2 YYNGEE.

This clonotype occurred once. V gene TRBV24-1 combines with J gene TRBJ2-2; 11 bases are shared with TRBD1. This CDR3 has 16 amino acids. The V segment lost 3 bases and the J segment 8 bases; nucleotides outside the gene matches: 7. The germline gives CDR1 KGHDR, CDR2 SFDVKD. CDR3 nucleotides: TGTGCCACCAGTGATGGACAGGGGGCGCTCGGAGGGGAGCTGTTTTTT. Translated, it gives CATSDGQGALGGELFF.

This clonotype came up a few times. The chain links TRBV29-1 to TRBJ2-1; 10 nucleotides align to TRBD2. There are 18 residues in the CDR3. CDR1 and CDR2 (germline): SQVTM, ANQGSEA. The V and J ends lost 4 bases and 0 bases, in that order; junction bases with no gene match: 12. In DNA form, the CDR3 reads TGCAGCGTTGTCGGGTCTAGCGGGAGTCTTAGCTCCTACAATGAGCAGTTCTTC. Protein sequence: CSVVGSSGSLSSYNEQFF.

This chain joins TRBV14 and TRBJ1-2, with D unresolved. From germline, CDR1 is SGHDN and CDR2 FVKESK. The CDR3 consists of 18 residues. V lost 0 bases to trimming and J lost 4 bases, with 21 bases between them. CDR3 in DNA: TGTGCCAGCAGCCAAGATGCCAGGAGTTCGGTCTTGAGCTATGGCTACACCTTC. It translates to CASSQDARSSVLSYGYTF. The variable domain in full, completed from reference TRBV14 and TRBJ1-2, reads EAGVTQFPSHSVIEKGQTVTLRCDPISGHDNLYWYRRVMGKEIKFLLHFVKESKQDESGMPNNRFLAERTGGTYSTLKVQPAELEDSGVYFCASSQDARSSVLSYGYTFGSGTRLTVV.

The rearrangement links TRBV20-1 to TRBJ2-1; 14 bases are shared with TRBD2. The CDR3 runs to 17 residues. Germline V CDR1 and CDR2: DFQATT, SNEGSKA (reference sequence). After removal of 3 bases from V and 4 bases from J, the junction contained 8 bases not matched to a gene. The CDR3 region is CSASAWTSGRRYNEQFF. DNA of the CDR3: TGCAGTGCTAGCGCCTGGACTAGCGGGAGGAGGTACAATGAGCAGTTCTTC.

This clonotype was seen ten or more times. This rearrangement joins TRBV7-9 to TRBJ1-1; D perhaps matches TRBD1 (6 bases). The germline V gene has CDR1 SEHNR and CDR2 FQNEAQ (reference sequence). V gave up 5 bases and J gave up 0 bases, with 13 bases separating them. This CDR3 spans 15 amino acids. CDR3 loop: CASSGRDTLNTEAFF. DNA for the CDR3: TGTGCCAGCAGCGGCCGGGACACCCTGAACACTGAAGCTTTCTTT.

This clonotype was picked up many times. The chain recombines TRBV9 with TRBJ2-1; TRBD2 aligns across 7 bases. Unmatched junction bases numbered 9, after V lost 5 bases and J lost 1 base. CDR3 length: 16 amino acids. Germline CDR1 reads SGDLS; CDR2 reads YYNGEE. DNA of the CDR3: TGTGCCAGCAGAGCCCCTAGCGGCATATCCTACAATGAGCAGTTCTTC. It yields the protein CASRAPSGISYNEQFF.